This T cell receptor beta chain originates from a study of CD8+ T cells in alopecia areata. The investigators collected lesional scalp punch biopsies and peripheral blood from alopecia areata patients. This clone showed up just a few times. This sample also contains other DNA sequences that code for the same CDR3. Sequencing used cDNA as its template, made by extracting RNA and reverse transcribing it. Produced via immunoSEQ multiplex PCR; TCRdb's table is partial and in-frame only. Here the sample spans 150,000 to 190,000 clones, approximately 53% being singletons. This TCR was recovered from a human donor with alopecia areata. The sequencing here drew on CD8+ T cells sorted from blood, taken at week 0.

The CDR3 coding sequence is TGCAGCGCCGACAGTTACAATGAGCAGTTCTTC. It codes for CSADSYNEQFF. V usage is TRBV29-1 and J usage is TRBJ2-1, with D tentatively TRBD1 (5 bases). Trimming took off 7 bases at V and 4 bases at J, with 8 bases between the two ends. There are 11 residues in the CDR3. The germline CDR1 and CDR2 sequences are SQVTM and ANQGSEA.